This is a list of T cell receptor beta chains from one sample in a study of T cells expressing NK-cell markers. From its re-call of the 5' RACE reads, TCRdb lists each CDR3 protein once, without DNA. This sample's table reports over 100,000 distinct CDR3 sequences. The source material was blood T cells: a sorted CD56 or NKG2C T cell subset, CD4+ or CD8+ T cells, or bulk PBMC T cells (not recorded which). The source is a woman between 18 and 70 years old in good health. The CDR3 runs from the conserved cysteine through the conserved F or W.

V	J	CDR3
TRBV3-1	TRBJ2-5	CASSQAEQETQYF
TRBV10-2	TRBJ2-2	CASSEPGELFF
TRBV6-1	TRBJ1-5	CASSGDINQPQHF
TRBV29-1	TRBJ2-1	CSVQAYNEQFF
TRBV12-3/TRBV12-4	TRBJ2-2	CASSLPYSLNTGELFF
TRBV21-1	TRBJ2-7	CASSKENPKYEQYF
TRBV14	TRBJ2-6	CASSQYGFLSGANVLTF
TRBV7-8	TRBJ2-1	CASSAGLAGLNNEQFF
TRBV12-3/TRBV12-4	TRBJ2-1	CASTTLAGDFNEQFF
TRBV4-2	TRBJ2-5	CASSQAGLQETQYF
TRBV10-1	TRBJ2-1	CASSDLGGGKSSYNEQFF
TRBV4-1	TRBJ1-2	CASSQEGWDRVFSGYTF
TRBV28	TRBJ1-6	CASSLGQGLPALHF
TRBV12-3/TRBV12-4	TRBJ2-7	CASSLASGYEQYF
TRBV9	TRBJ2-1	CASSVARDGSSYNEQFF
TRBV12-3/TRBV12-4	TRBJ2-2	CASSPAGGNTGELFF
TRBV19	TRBJ2-7	CASSIMRESAYEQYF
TRBV5-4	TRBJ2-7	CASSSGIKDYEQYF
TRBV4-3	TRBJ1-2	CASSQAGQGVYGYTF
TRBV18	TRBJ1-6	CASSPNPWDNSPLHF
TRBV4-3	TRBJ2-3	CASRPGLASADTQYF
TRBV19	TRBJ1-5	CASGPYGNQPQHF
TRBV25-1	TRBJ2-7	CASSPPGLPYEQYF
TRBV28	TRBJ2-1	CASSNRGTYNEQFF
TRBV20-1	TRBJ2-2	CSARDRTSGGTANTGELFF
TRBV9	TRBJ2-3	CASSPGQDIYYTDTQYF
TRBV27	TRBJ2-1	CASSQVPPGKFF
TRBV15	TRBJ2-3	CATSTRGRVTDTQYF
TRBV28	TRBJ2-7	CASSWTDFYEQYF
TRBV11-2	TRBJ2-7	CASSLSGTGIHEQYF
TRBV7-9	TRBJ2-2	CASSLGQGNTGELFF
TRBV15	TRBJ2-4	CATSREENVIAKNIQYF
TRBV14	TRBJ2-1	CASSLLWAGLDNEQFF
TRBV5-1	TRBJ2-5	CASSLTDQETQYF
TRBV5-1	TRBJ1-1	CASSSPDIDTEAFF
TRBV4-3	TRBJ1-1	CASSHFALTGAFF
TRBV19	TRBJ2-2	CATEMNTGELFF
TRBV6-2/TRBV6-3	TRBJ2-3	CASSSSGGAPDTQYF
TRBV7-9	TRBJ2-5	CASSLAPGQKKETQYF